One sample yielded the 30 T cell receptor beta chains listed below, sequenced in a study of cytomegalovirus exposure and HLA in healthy donors. A multiplex PCR was run with 60 Vbeta primers and 13 Jbeta primers. Measured with immunoSEQ multiplex PCR; TCRdb has only the in-frame clones, and not every one. The data show around 110,000 clones, with roughly four fifths seen just once and 1.6% held by the top ten. The sequenced material came from PBMCs. These receptor sequences come from a woman between 18 and 29 years old in good health and CMV-seronegative.

There are a few counts of this clone. The chain combines TRBV6-6 with TRBJ1-2; TRBD1 agrees at 7 bases. CDR1 MNHNY and CDR2 SVGAGI come from the germline V gene (reference sequence). The CDR3 is 16 amino acids. The junction had 12 bases not matched to a gene; V was cut back by 5 bases and J by 3 bases. The CDR3, as DNA: TGTGCCAGCAGTCCTTACTCGACAGGGTCTGACTATGGCTACACCTTC. Protein: CASSPYSTGSDYGYTF.

The rearrangement links TRBV11-1 to TRBJ1-1, with TRBD1 matching over 11 bases. This CDR3 comprises 15 residues. V lost 4 bases, J lost 5 bases, and 6 bases stayed unmatched. Germline V gene data show CDR1 as SGHAT and CDR2 as FQDESV (reference sequence). The CDR3 DNA sequence: TGTGCCAGCAGCTCTGGACAGGGGGCAAGAACTGAAGCTTTCTTT. It encodes CASSSGQGARTEAFF.

Remarks on this clone: A read error may produce the germline difference seen at one junction end. V is TRBV7-7 and J is TRBJ2-2; D might be TRBD1 (5 bases). Per the germline V gene, CDR1 is SSHAT and CDR2 is FNYEAQ (reference sequence). There are 13 residues in the CDR3. CDR3 loop: CASSKDISGELFF. In DNA, the CDR3 is TGTGCTAGCAGCAAGGACATATCCGGGGAGCTGTTTTTT.

This chain uses TRBV28 with TRBJ1-6, with TRBD1 matching over 7 bases. Germline V gene lookup returns CDR1 MDHEN and CDR2 SYDVKM. CDR3 size: 15 residues. V lost 5 bases to trimming and J lost 5 bases; unmatched junction nucleotides: 6. Written as DNA, the CDR3 is TGTGCCAGCAGTCGAATTGACAGGGATAATTCACCCCTCCACTTT. Translated, it gives CASSRIDRDNSPLHF.

The CDR3 DNA is TGTGCCTGGAGTGTACAGGGGGAAACTGAAGCTTTCTTT. Translating it yields CAWSVQGETEAFF. The J gene is TRBJ1-1, the V gene TRBV30, with 8 bases identical to TRBD1. CDR1 is GTSNPN, CDR2 SVGIG, per germline (reference sequence). CDR3 length equals 13 residues. Unmatched junction bases numbered 2, after V lost 0 bases and J lost 5 bases.

The V and J genes are TRBV28 and TRBJ2-7, with TRBD2 matching over 11 bases. The CDR3 extends over 15 amino acids. V lost 1 base to trimming and J lost 3 bases; unmatched junction nucleotides: 2. Germline V gene data show CDR1 as MDHEN and CDR2 as SYDVKM. The CDR3 region is CASSLSTSGDYEQYF. The CDR3 DNA sequence: TGTGCCAGCAGTTTATCGACTAGCGGGGACTACGAGCAGTACTTC.

This chain uses TRBV2 with TRBJ2-1, with TRBD2 identical over 12 bases. This CDR3 spans 16 amino acids. V shed 5 bases and J 10 bases; nucleotides not matched to a gene: 12. CDR1 and CDR2 (germline): SNHLY, FYNNEI. The CDR3 nucleotides read TGTGCCAGCAGTCCCCCAGGGCTAGCGGGGGGGCGGGAGCAGTTCTTC. This sequence encodes CASSPPGLAGGREQFF.

The V call is TRBV2, the J call TRBJ2-5; D gene ambiguous. CDR1 is SNHLY, CDR2 FYNNEI, per germline. CDR3 length: 13 amino acids. The V end lost 4 bases, the J end lost 5 bases, and 11 bases lay between the germline ends. The CDR3 reads CASSVKLVETQYF. The CDR3 coding sequence is TGTGCCAGCAGTGTGAAGCTTGTGGAGACCCAGTACTTC.

This clone was observed once. At one end, the junction sequence differs from germline, possibly due to a read error. The chain has TRBV2 and TRBJ2-1; TRBD1 matches at 8 bases. Germline V lookup: CDR1 SNHLY, CDR2 FYNNEI. The CDR3 sequence is 14 residues long. In DNA, the CDR3 is TGTGCCAGCACCACGAGGCCGGGGTGGACAGGGCCCCTCTTC. Protein sequence: CASTTRPGWTGPLF.

This clone was recorded a few times. Its ends do not fully match the called genes, so a read error is possible. This sequence joins TRBV6-5 and TRBJ2-7; D is unresolved. This CDR3 has 15 residues. The V gene's germline CDR1 is MNHEY and CDR2 SVGAGI. The DNA for the CDR3 is TGTGCCAGCAGTTCCGATTGGGCAGGCTCCCACGAGCAGTACTTC. The encoded protein is CASSSDWAGSHEQYF.

This clone appeared a single time. This rearrangement joins TRBV5-1 to TRBJ2-5; 13 bases are shared with TRBD2. The J segment lost 1 base and the V segment lost 2 bases, leaving 5 bases of the junction unmatched. Germline V gene data show CDR1 as SGHRS and CDR2 as YFSETQ. The CDR3 extends over 17 amino acids. The CDR3 spells CASSFRTSGGTQETQYF. CDR3 sequence (DNA): TGCGCCAGCAGCTTCCGGACTAGCGGGGGTACCCAAGAGACCCAGTACTTC. The full variable domain, with the rest looked up from reference TRBV5-1 and TRBJ2-5, is KAGVTQTPRYLIKTRGQQVTLSCSPISGHRSVSWYQQTPGQGLQFLFEYFSETQRNKGNFPGRFSGRQFSNSRSEMNVSTLELGDSALYLCASSFRTSGGTQETQYFGPGTRLLVL.

The chain carries TRBV15 and TRBJ1-5, with TRBD1 matching over 11 bases. CDR1 LNHNV and CDR2 YYDKDF come from the germline V gene (reference sequence). The CDR3 has 15 residues. V lost 4 bases and J lost 3; bases outside the gene matches: 2. The CDR3 loop reads CATSMGQGVNQPQHF. The CDR3 DNA sequence: TGTGCCACCAGCATGGGACAGGGGGTCAATCAGCCCCAGCATTTT.

The J gene is TRBJ1-2, the V gene TRBV5-6, with D possibly TRBD1 on 5 matching bases. V lost 2 bases to trimming and J lost 6 bases, with 14 bases between them. There are 14 residues in the CDR3. Germline CDR1 and CDR2: SGHDT and YYEEEE. The CDR3 coding sequence is TGTGCCAGCAGCTTAGTAGGAGACAGTCATGGCTACACCTTC. Its protein is CASSLVGDSHGYTF.

The chain recombines TRBV4-1 with TRBJ2-3, with D possibly being TRBD2 (5 bases). Germline lookup yields CDR1 MGHRA and CDR2 YSYEKL. V was clipped by 4 bases and J by 4 bases, with 12 bases between them. CDR3 length: 14 residues. CDR3 DNA sequence: TGCGCCAGCAGCCCGGGTCTCGGGGCAGATACGCAGTATTTT. This codes for CASSPGLGADTQYF.

The rearrangement links TRBV27 to TRBJ2-1, with 7 bases identical to TRBD1. Germline lookup yields CDR1 MNHEY and CDR2 SMNVEV (reference sequence). The CDR3 is 15 amino acids. V trimming: 5 bases; J trimming: 0 bases; junction bases outside the gene matches: 4. CDR3 nucleotides: TGTGCCAGCAGTCTTACAGGGGACTCCTACAATGAGCAGTTCTTC. It is translated as CASSLTGDSYNEQFF.

The CDR3 region has the DNA TGTGCCAGCAGGTTACGGGACAGGGAGAATCAGCCCCAGCATTTT. It is translated as CASRLRDRENQPQHF. This chain links TRBV6-5 with TRBJ1-5; TRBD1 matches 9 bases. J gave up 4 bases and V 6 bases, and 7 bases lay outside the gene matches. The CDR3 runs to 15 residues. Germline V gives CDR1 MNHEY, CDR2 SVGAGI.

The chain employs TRBV28 and TRBJ2-3; D perhaps matches TRBD1 (5 bases). Germline assignment: CDR1 MDHEN and CDR2 SYDVKM. V was clipped by 6 bases and J by 2 bases, with 12 bases between them. This CDR3 has 14 amino acids. CDR3 sequence reads: CASRGLLLTDTQYF. In nucleotides, the CDR3 is TGTGCCAGCAGGGGGCTCCTCCTCACAGATACGCAGTATTTT. The full variable domain, in which reference TRBV28 and TRBJ2-3 provide the parts outside the CDR3, is DVKVTQSSRYLVKRTGEKVFLECVQDMDHENMFWYRQDPGLGLRLIYFSYDVKMKEKGDIPEGYSVSREKKERFSLILESASTNQTSMYLCASRGLLLTDTQYFGPGTRLTVL.

J is TRBJ2-3 and V is TRBV9, with TRBD1 as a possible D gene (6 bases). Germline V gives CDR1 SGDLS, CDR2 YYNGEE. This CDR3 spans 14 amino acids. Trimming cost V 0 bases and J 3 bases, with 8 bases left between them. CDR3 sequence (DNA): TGTGCCAGCAGCGTAGGCCAGGGGACAGATACGCAGTATTTT. Its protein is CASSVGQGTDTQYF.

The chain is built from TRBV7-2 and TRBJ2-1; D not certain. The V gene lost 2 bases and the J gene lost 2 bases, with 7 bases spanning the gap. Germline lookup yields CDR1 SGHTA and CDR2 FQGNSA. The CDR3 is made up of 14 amino acids. The CDR3 DNA reads as TGTGCCAGCAGCTTACGGAGCGCCTACAATGAGCAGTTCTTC. It specifies CASSLRSAYNEQFF.

This chain joins TRBV2 and TRBJ2-5, with TRBD2 identical over 8 bases. Germline CDR1 is SNHLY and CDR2 is FYNNEI. Germline trimming cut 3 bases from V and 2 bases from J; bases unmatched to any gene: 8. CDR3 length equals 16 residues. This CDR3 is CASSDKGLGDQETQYF. CDR3 sequence (DNA): TGTGCCAGCAGTGATAAGGGACTAGGGGATCAAGAGACCCAGTACTTC.

The CDR3 region is CASKMGQGLNSPLHF. For the CDR3, the DNA is TGTGCCAGCAAAATGGGACAGGGCCTTAATTCACCCCTCCACTTT. The chain uses TRBV27 and TRBJ1-6, with 9 bases identical to TRBD1. The V gene end was trimmed by 7 bases and the J gene end by 6 bases; junction bases not matched to a gene: 7. CDR3 length equals 15 residues. Looked up from germline, CDR1 is MNHEY and CDR2 is SMNVEV (reference sequence).

The CDR3 bases are TGTGCCAGCAGCGCGATTAACAGGGTGGGGAACACTGAAGCTTTCTTT. This encodes CASSAINRVGNTEAFF. V and J are TRBV5-4 and TRBJ1-1, with D perhaps matching TRBD1 (6 bases). The CDR3 covers 16 residues. Germline V gene lookup returns CDR1 SGHNT and CDR2 YYREEE (reference sequence). Trimming shortened V by 4 bases and J by 1 base, and 17 bases separated the two germline ends.

Turning to this clone: This same CDR3 is encoded by further DNA sequences in the sample. V gene TRBV6-5 combines with J gene TRBJ1-3; no reliable D call. V dropped 4 bases and J dropped 4 bases, with 8 bases sitting between them. Germline CDR1 reads MNHEY; CDR2 reads SVGAGI. The CDR3 has 13 amino acids. CDR3 DNA sequence: TGTGCCAGCAGTTTCACCGGGGGAAACACCATATATTTT. Protein product: CASSFTGGNTIYF.

This clone was found once. The chain has TRBV7-8 and TRBJ2-2; D unclear. The CDR3 is made up of 15 amino acids. CDR1 is SGHVS, CDR2 FQNEAQ, per germline. Trimming shortened V by 1 base and J by 3 bases, and 9 bases separated the two germline ends. The CDR3, as DNA: TGTGCCAGCAGCTTAGTAACGGTCTACACCGGGGAGCTGTTTTTT. Protein: CASSLVTVYTGELFF.

This chain connects TRBV13 to TRBJ2-7, with 8 bases aligning to TRBD1. CDR1 PRHDT and CDR2 FYEKMQ come from the germline V gene (reference sequence). V was pared by 5 bases and J by 6 bases, with 9 bases of the junction left unmatched. The CDR3 runs to 14 residues. CDR3: CASSELTTGAEQYF. The CDR3 DNA reads as TGTGCCAGCAGCGAGCTAACGACAGGGGCCGAGCAGTACTTC.

This clone occurred a few times. The chain employs TRBV5-1 and TRBJ2-6; the D gene is possibly TRBD1 (6 bases). V lost 1 base to trimming and J lost 0 bases, with 11 bases between them. The CDR3 spans 17 residues. Germline CDR1 is SGHRS and CDR2 is YFSETQ. The CDR3 DNA is TGCGCCAGCAGCTTGCAGGGGCCCCGCTCTGGGGCCAACGTCCTGACTTTC. This translates into CASSLQGPRSGANVLTF.

This clone was observed a handful of times. The chain couples TRBV27 to TRBJ2-7; unclear D gene. The V end lost 5 bases, the J end lost 2 bases, and 10 bases lay between the germline ends. The CDR3 extends over 13 amino acids. Germline CDR1 and CDR2: MNHEY and SMNVEV (reference sequence). The CDR3 DNA sequence: TGTGCCAGCAGTGTCTCGCGCACCTACGAGCAGTACTTC. Protein product: CASSVSRTYEQYF.

The genes are TRBV5-1 and TRBJ2-2; perhaps TRBD2 as D (5 bases). The CDR3 has 13 residues. V lost 4 bases, J lost 6 bases, and 10 bases lay in between. Germline V CDR1 and CDR2: SGHRS, YFSETQ. This CDR3 is CASSPEGAGELFF. CDR3 coding DNA: TGCGCCAGCAGCCCCGAGGGTGCCGGGGAGCTGTTTTTT. Filled out from reference TRBV5-1 and TRBJ2-2, the complete variable domain reads KAGVTQTPRYLIKTRGQQVTLSCSPISGHRSVSWYQQTPGQGLQFLFEYFSETQRNKGNFPGRFSGRQFSNSRSEMNVSTLELGDSALYLCASSPEGAGELFFGEGSRLTVL.

V usage is TRBV11-3 and J usage is TRBJ1-1; TRBD1 matches 7 bases. The germline V gene encodes CDR1 SGHNT and CDR2 YENEEA. This CDR3 is built from 14 residues. With V trimmed by 1 base and J by 5 bases, 4 bases remained unmatched. The CDR3 region is CASSLGQGGTEAFF. DNA of the CDR3: TGTGCCAGCAGCTTAGGCCAGGGGGGAACTGAAGCTTTCTTT.

The chain recombines TRBV5-6 with TRBJ2-5; D may be TRBD1 (5 bases). V lost 2 bases and J lost 5, with 10 bases in between. Germline V gene lookup returns CDR1 SGHDT and CDR2 YYEEEE. The CDR3 is made up of 13 amino acids. CDR3 loop: CASSFGHGETQYF. The DNA for the CDR3 is TGTGCCAGCAGCTTCGGACATGGGGAGACCCAGTACTTC.